Reported below is one T cell receptor (beta chain). At least ten counts were recorded for this clonotype. Its binding antigen is unknown. Nothing much larger sits one base from this clone, and base qualities are not available. The sample belongs to a study of Graves' ophthalmopathy and Graves' hyperthyroidism (dated by TCRdb to 2016 to 2019). With regard to the full study: Peripheral blood samples were taken at the time of initial diagnosis, before any treatment was given. The 100 discovery patients were randomly split 7:3 into training and test sets. After sampling, hyperthyroidism patients received methimazole starting at 30 mg daily, and ophthalmopathy patients received high-dose intravenous methylprednisolone. An independent validation cohort was composed of fewer than 20 hyperthyroidism patients and around 16 patients who later progressed from hyperthyroidism to ophthalmopathy. To explore V-J signatures distinguishing ophthalmopathy from hyperthyroidism, a discovery set of about 99 patients (43 ophthalmopathy, around 55 stable hyperthyroidism) was enrolled. The study used signatures of the TCR beta repertoire to tell Graves' ophthalmopathy apart from Graves' hyperthyroidism and to predict which patients would progress to ophthalmopathy. In total, 135 blood samples were TCR-sequenced: under 45 ophthalmopathy, approximately 75 hyperthyroidism and approximately 17 hyperthyroidism-to-ophthalmopathy patients. In about six hyperthyroidism patients, the T-cell repertoire of thyroid tissue was compared with the T-cell repertoire of blood.

For repertoire sequencing, TCR beta CDR3 regions were amplified from RNA transcripts. The first round of RT-PCR was done with HTBI primers and the Qiagen OneStep RT-PCR kit, and was followed by a second round of multiplex PCR, then size selection and purification. Libraries were sequenced on an Illumina HiSeq2000 using paired-end 100 bp reads. The source study handled its data this way. SOAPnuke was used to process the reads, removing any read that contained adapters or uncalled bases, had a mean Phred below 15, or lacked an exact match to the constant primer or identifier. COPE v1.2.5 was used to merge the high-quality paired reads. Clonotypes were defined as unique nucleotide sequences and were aligned to IMGT TRB V, D and J references using MiTCR v1.1. The analysis was limited to V-J combinations with a frequency above 0.0001, which together covered over 98% of repertoires. For each V-J combination, a TCR clonal expansion and chaos score was defined as the ratio of F50 clonal expansion to chaos observed in the TCRdist matrix. Welch's t-statistics and random forest were used to reduce features to about a dozen V-J combinations, which were fed into a naive Bayes classifier. The Morisita-Horn index was used to measure how similar the thyroid and blood repertoires were. TCRdb cleaned the public reads at Q25 with fastp, built clones with MiXCR and kept in-frame beta chains. Records with the same CDR3 protein are collapsed into one entry carrying the most frequent genes and DNA. The V and J calls shown here were made by TCRdb, not taken from the authors' results. This sample comprises hundreds of thousands of distinct CDR3 sequences, under 25% of them detected only once. The top ten clonotypes cover around 3% of the sample.

CDR1 and CDR2 are read off the germline V gene as MNHNS and SASEGT. V sheds 1 base and J sheds 8 bases, leaving 11 bases between their ends. Inclusive of the bounding cysteine and phenylalanine, the CDR3 is 13 residues long. The read is trimmed to its CDR3 DNA, 39 bases read in frame from base 1. Hyperthyroidism was defined as stable when no progression to ophthalmopathy occurred within 18 months of follow-up. The hyperthyroidism patients were 18 to 65 years old and newly diagnosed, with a disease duration of less than 2 months. Patients were excluded if they had other autoimmune diseases, uncontrolled infections, pregnancy or lactation. Clinical symptoms, serum thyroxine, TRAb, thyroid ultrasound and orbital computed tomography formed the basis of the diagnosis. Ficoll-Paque density gradient centrifugation was used to isolate PBMCs from approximately 10 ml of fresh peripheral blood. Trizol reagent was used to extract the total RNA, and its quality was then checked on an Agilent 2100 Bioanalyzer.

General study outcomes and caveats: In cross-validation, the 13-signature model distinguished ophthalmopathy from stable hyperthyroidism with about 87% sensitivity and roughly 81% specificity, and in the test set the corresponding values were approximately 80% and 68%. No statistical method was used to set the sample size in advance, and the investigators knew which group each participant was assigned to. Most expanded thyroid clonotypes with a frequency above 0.001 also appeared in blood, which suggests that blood repertoires may reflect the immune response in the thyroid. In validation, the model predicted ophthalmopathy progression with more than 55% sensitivity and about 77% specificity; some 13 predicted patients were CT-confirmed with GO in a median of around 6 months.

The chain is made from TRBV6-1 and TRBJ1-2, with no reliable assignment of the D segment. Sequenced material: peripheral blood. The clonotype was recovered from a woman younger than 30 with stable Graves' hyperthyroidism. Donor details come from another sample of the same person, matched by shared clones. The CDR3 in this case is CASSEVQDRGYTF. The bases are TGTGCCAGCAGTGAAGTCCAGGATCGGGGCTACACCTTC.